This T cell receptor beta chain was observed in a study of CD8+CD57+ T cells in acquired aplastic anemia. The CDR3 consists of 15 residues. Germline CDR1 reads SGDLS; CDR2 reads YYNGEE. V lost 3 bases and J 0 bases, leaving 7 bases between the germline ends. This clonotype was seen a handful of times. The template used for profiling TCR beta VDJ and CDR3 was genomic DNA. TCRdb itself ran the reads through MiXCR, one entry per CDR3 protein. The sample contains some 120,000 distinct CDR3 sequences, more than 40% of which appear only once. Sequencing input: sorted CD4+, CD8+, or CD8+CD57+ T cells (not recorded which) from PBMCs. This receptor was identified in a human donor in good health, serving as a control. The V and J genes are TRBV9 and TRBJ1-6; the D is unclear. In DNA, the CDR3 is TGTGCCAGCAGCGGAGGGAGCTCCTATAATTCACCCCTCCACTTT. It specifies CASSGGSSYNSPLHF.